This TCR beta chain stems from a study of human T cells and chemical hapten exposure (dated by TCRdb to 2020 to 2023). Background on the whole study: For sensitization, 2% DPC in acetone was applied to a roughly 2 cm by roughly 2 cm area of upper inner arm skin. Patch testing was done on the upper back using Finn chambers containing 0.01% DPC, and results were scored after 6 days according to International Contact Dermatitis Research Group standards. Throughout the study period of roughly five months, patients also received therapeutic DPC doses to the scalp every week. For every blood RNA sample, sequencing covered both the TCR alpha and TCR beta chains. For TCR sequencing, blood came from over 25 alopecia patients at anywhere from one to four time points (pre-sensitization, 2, 6 and 24 weeks). Most of the patients in the cohort were female, and the cohort covered alopecia areata with under or over 50% scalp involvement, alopecia totalis and alopecia universalis. In alopecia patients, the study followed how the peripheral blood TCR repertoire changed in vivo over primary and secondary sensitization to diphenylcyclopropenone (DPC), a hapten. Libraries were combined into a pool for sequencing, and differences in TCR yield between samples came mainly from small differences in library volumes within the pool. Blood samples were taken from patients before sensitization (week 0) and then at 2, 6 and about 24 weeks after DPC sensitization. Results and caveats for the whole study, not just this receptor: Expanded TCRs formed significantly more large CDR3 similarity clusters than pre-sensitization or healthy control sets, consistent with antigen-driven responses. Repeated subsampling changed both the strength of the expansion versus patch-test correlation and the threshold at which the correlation became significant. No change with DPC sensitization was found in the number of TCRs above 1 in 1000 frequency, and no evidence of global repertoire structure alterations was found. A positive correlation was found between the number of PT1 expanded TCRs and patch test score, with significance reached at thresholds 8, 16 and 32 but not 4. Alopecia, a presumed autoimmune disease, was present in all patients, so the immune response of the patients might differ from that of healthy individuals.

Based on the germline V gene, the CDR1 and CDR2 sequences are MDHEN and SYDVKM. Trimming costs V 6 bases and J 1 base, and their ends lie 15 bases apart. The CDR3 spans 15 residues, from the cysteine through the phenylalanine. Kept here is only the CDR3 DNA, which spans 45 bases and is read in frame from base 1. Libraries were made using RACE. TCRdb names NextSeq 500 as the instrument used. During library preparation, unique molecular identifiers were attached to individual cDNA molecules so that TCRs could be counted in a quantitative, reproducible way. Per the authors' processing: The median number of TCRs per sample was around 100,000, ranging from roughly 20,000 to 700,000. The Decombinator software suite was used to annotate V, J and CDR3 in the TCR reads. Every sample was subsampled to the same number of TCRs (28,000) for the PS versus PT1 abundance plots. TCRs were defined as expanded if absent before sensitization and observed at least eight times at the 2-week time point. TCRdb trimmed public reads at Q25 via fastp, called clones via MiXCR and kept in-frame beta chains. Rows merge per CDR3 protein into single entries with the most common DNA and genes. These V and J calls derive from TCRdb rather than the authors' analysis. Present in this sample are tens of thousands of distinct CDR3 sequences, around a tenth of which were seen just once. The ten largest account for more than 13% of the sample.

On this clonotype itself: No antigen is known for it. The input lacks base qualities; no much larger clone sits a single base away.

This specimen's time point label, interpreted: patch test 2, 6 weeks after DPC sensitization. The treatment or condition label on this specimen signifies: therapeutic diphenylcyclopropenone sensitization with weekly scalp DPC. Total RNA was isolated from unfractionated whole blood collected in Tempus Blood RNA tubes. Blood at each patch-test visit was drawn before the patch test was applied. Patients were eligible if aged 18 to 70, diagnosed with alopecia and judged suitable for DPC therapy, and pregnant patients were excluded. Sequenced here: whole blood, sampled in connection with sensitization to the hapten diphenylcyclopropenone (DPC). The TCR sequence derives from a woman aged 30 to 39 with alopecia areata. Some clones in this sample may be carry-over from other donors' samples. The rearranged segments are TRBV28 and TRBJ1-1; TRBD1 is possibly the D segment (6 matching bases). The CDR3 here reads CASRPSGAPNTEAFF. The DNA sequence is TGTGCCAGCAGGCCATCAGGGGCACCGAACACTGAAGCTTTCTTT.